A selection of T cell receptor beta chains follows, all from one sample in a study of beta chain features in type 1 diabetes. Data came from immunoSEQ multiplex PCR; TCRdb stores just in-frame clones and leaves some out. The table has under 150,000 clones, about 7% seen once. Sample: central memory CD4+ T cells from blood. The receptors originated from a woman aged 25 to 39 in good health. Each CDR3 is given with its conserved first and last residue. Fields, in order: D gene, J gene, clone size, V gene, CDR3 DNA, CDR3 protein. D genes are given only for firm matches. Some rows mark clone size as missing; the rest say once, few, many or name a class of expanded clone.

-	TRBJ1-1	few	TRBV5-6	TGTGCCAGCAGCTCGAGCTTTGAAGCTTTCTTT	CASSSSFEAFF
-	TRBJ2-4	few	TRBV28	TGTGCCAGCAGGCCACGGGGGAACATTCAGTACTTC	CASRPRGNIQYF
TRBD1	TRBJ2-5	many	TRBV18	TGTGCCAGCTCAAGGGACAGGCAAGAGACCCAGTACTTC	CASSRDRQETQYF
-	TRBJ1-1	few	TRBV18	TGTGCCAGCTCACCAGGACAGAGCACTGAAGCTTTCTTT	CASSPGQSTEAFF
TRBD1	TRBJ2-6	many	TRBV13	TGTGCCAGCAGCCACACAGGGGGAACGGGCTGGGCCAACGTCCTGACTTTC	CASSHTGGTGWANVLTF
-	TRBJ2-5	-	TRBV7-2	TGTGCCAGCAGCCCCCCCTCAGAGGCGGAGACCCAGTACTTC	CASSPPSEAETQYF
TRBD2	TRBJ2-3	few	TRBV6-1	TGTGCCAGCAGTCGGGAGGGACGGGAGGGTGATACGCAGTATTTT	CASSREGREGDTQYF
-	TRBJ2-3	few	TRBV4-2	TGTGCCAGCAGCGTGACGGGAGTTGGAGATACGCAGTATTTT	CASSVTGVGDTQYF
TRBD1	TRBJ2-7	-	TRBV28	TGTGCCAGCAGGTGGGGACAGGTGTTTCACGAGCAGTACTTC	CASRWGQVFHEQYF
-	TRBJ1-4	-	TRBV4-2	TGTGCCAGCAGCCAAGAAATAGCGCAGGGGAAGGGTGAAAAACTGTTTTTT	CASSQEIAQGKGEKLFF
-	TRBJ2-1	few	TRBV5-1	TGCGCCAGCAGCCCCTCGACTAGTTACAATGAGCAGTTCTTC	CASSPSTSYNEQFF
-	TRBJ2-7	-	TRBV9	TGTGCCAGCAGCGTTCAGGGTGATGGGGCCTACGAGCAGTACTTC	CASSVQGDGAYEQYF
-	TRBJ2-5	-	TRBV7-9	TGTGCCAGCAGCTTATGGAGCCGCTTACAAGAGACCCAGTACTTC	CASSLWSRLQETQYF
TRBD2	TRBJ2-1	few	TRBV9	TGTGCCAGCAGCGTAGACGGGAGGAACAATGAGCAGTTCTTC	CASSVDGRNNEQFF
TRBD1	TRBJ1-1	few	TRBV18	TGTGCCAGCTCTCAGGGGGTAGGGCGCACTGAAGCTTTCTTT	CASSQGVGRTEAFF
-	TRBJ1-3	-	TRBV5-1	TGCGCCAGCAGCCGGGATGGAAACACCATATATTTT	CASSRDGNTIYF
-	TRBJ2-7	-	TRBV7-2	TGTGCCAGTAAGGACTCGAACTACGAGCAGTACTTC	CASKDSNYEQYF
TRBD2	TRBJ2-1	-	TRBV27	TGTGCCAGCAGTCCATGGGGACTAGCGGGAGATGTCGAGCAGTTCTTC	CASSPWGLAGDVEQFF
-	TRBJ2-5	-	TRBV5-6	TGTGCCAGCAGCGCAACTCAGGGAGAGACCCAGTACTTC	CASSATQGETQYF
TRBD2	TRBJ2-2	-	TRBV5-1	TGCGCCAGCAGCTTGGTAGCGGGAGGGCCCACCGGGGAGCTGTTTTTT	CASSLVAGGPTGELFF
TRBD2	TRBJ2-1	many	TRBV7-9	TGTGCCAGCAGCTTAGGTAGCGGGAGAGGGAATGAGCAGTTCTTC	CASSLGSGRGNEQFF
TRBD2	TRBJ2-1	-	TRBV6-6	TGTGCCAGCAGCCTCCTAGCGGTCTCCTACAATGAGCAGTTCTTC	CASSLLAVSYNEQFF
TRBD2	TRBJ2-7	few	TRBV6-6	TGTGCCAGCAGTGGAACCGGGACTATCACCTACGAGCAGTACTTC	CASSGTGTITYEQYF
-	TRBJ1-1	few	TRBV5-4	TGTGCCAGCAGCTTCCTCCAGGAAGCTTTCTTT	CASSFLQEAFF
-	TRBJ2-1	few	TRBV6-1	TGTGCCAGCCGAGCGGATTACAATGAGCAGTTCTTC	CASRADYNEQFF
-	TRBJ2-7	-	TRBV7-2	TGTGCCAGCAGCTTTTCTGTACAAACCTACGAGCAGTACTTC	CASSFSVQTYEQYF
-	TRBJ1-5	-	TRBV2	TGTGCCAGCAGTGCCGAAGGACAGTCCAATCAGCCCCAGCATTTT	CASSAEGQSNQPQHF
TRBD1	TRBJ1-1	-	TRBV14	TGTGCCAGCAGCCTGAGACAGGGGGTAAGATCTGAAGCTTTCTTT	CASSLRQGVRSEAFF
-	TRBJ2-1	few	TRBV5-6	TGTGCCAGCAGCCTCGTGGGAGATGAGCAGTTCTTC	CASSLVGDEQFF
TRBD1	TRBJ1-2	-	TRBV6-6	TGTGCCAGCAATACAGGGGGCGGAAACTATGGCTACACCTTC	CASNTGGGNYGYTF
TRBD1	TRBJ2-1	-	TRBV5-1	TGCGCCAGCAGCTCTCGGACAGGGGTGGGGAATGAGCAGTTCTTC	CASSSRTGVGNEQFF
-	TRBJ2-5	-	TRBV5-1	TGCGCCAGCAGCCGGTCCTCTCAAGAGACCCAGTACTTC	CASSRSSQETQYF
TRBD2	TRBJ2-7	few	TRBV28	TGTGCCAGCAGTTTTTATTCCGGGACTAGCTACGAGCAGTACTTC	CASSFYSGTSYEQYF
TRBD2	TRBJ2-1	-	TRBV18	TGTGCCAGCTCACCCCTCCGACTAGCGGGGAGCTCCTACAATGAGCAGTTCTTC	CASSPLRLAGSSYNEQFF
TRBD1	TRBJ1-1	few	TRBV10-3	TGTGCCATCAGGGGGACAGGGGAAGCCACTGAAGCTTTCTTT	CAIRGTGEATEAFF
-	TRBJ1-1	few	TRBV5-4	TGTGCCAGCAGCTTACCCGTCCAGGGAGGAACTGAAGCTTTCTTT	CASSLPVQGGTEAFF
-	TRBJ2-5	few	TRBV6-6	TGTGCCAGCCGTAGTCCGGAGACCCAGTACTTC	CASRSPETQYF
TRBD1	TRBJ2-3	few	TRBV18	TGTGCCAGCTCACCACCCGACAGGGGCGGGTGGGCAACGCAGTATTTT	CASSPPDRGGWATQYF
-	TRBJ2-3	few	TRBV7-8	TGTGCCAGCAGCTCCCGAGGGGGAACTAGTACAACAGATACGCAGTATTTT	CASSSRGGTSTTDTQYF
TRBD1	TRBJ2-7	few	TRBV10-1	TGCGCCAGCAGGAAGACAGGGTACGAGCAGTACTTC	CASRKTGYEQYF